The 27 T cell receptor beta chains presented below share a single source sample, sequenced in a study of T cells expressing NK-cell markers. TCRdb re-called the 5' RACE reads, yielding one record per CDR3 amino acid sequence without DNA. The sample holds 400,000 or so distinct CDR3 sequences. Input material: blood T cells: a sorted CD56 or NKG2C T cell subset, CD4+ or CD8+ T cells, or bulk PBMC T cells (not recorded which). The source of these receptors is a woman in her 50s in good health.

The chain links TRBV20-1 to TRBJ2-5; lacking DNA, the TRBD2 call made by TCRdb goes unchecked. CDR1 and CDR2 (germline): DFQATT, SNEGSKA (reference sequence). The CDR3 extends over 15 amino acids. This CDR3 reads CSARAPLAGQETQYF.

V is TRBV3-1 and J is TRBJ1-3. The CDR3 totals 15 residues. Per the germline V gene, CDR1 is LGHDT and CDR2 is YNNKEL (reference sequence). The CDR3 sequence: CASSQMRRSGNTIYF. The full variable domain, in which reference TRBV3-1 and TRBJ1-3 provide the parts outside the CDR3, is DTAVSQTPKYLVTQMGNDKSIKCEQNLGHDTMYWYKQDSKKFLKIMFSYNNKELIINETVPNRFSPKSPDKAHLNLHINSLELGDSAVYFCASSQMRRSGNTIYFGEGSWLTVV.

The chain links TRBV4-1 to TRBJ2-3; TCRdb lists TRBD1, though no DNA is available to test this call. Germline CDR1 and CDR2: MGHRA and YSYEKL. CDR3 length: 15 amino acids. This chain's CDR3 is CASSQDWTRTDTQYF.

This chain links TRBV15 with TRBJ2-5; TCRdb gives TRBD1 as the D gene, but with no DNA this cannot be confirmed. The V gene's germline CDR1 is LNHNV and CDR2 YYDKDF (reference sequence). This CDR3 is 15 amino acids long. The CDR3 is CATSRPGARAETQYF.

The chain joins TRBV6-5 to TRBJ2-5; TCRdb picks TRBD2, but there is no DNA to check that call. CDR3 length equals 14 residues. Germline lookup yields CDR1 MNHEY and CDR2 SVGAGI. Here the CDR3 reads CASSYVAGAETQYF.

CDR3 sequence reads: CASSQGWKGLYNEQFF. This chain connects TRBV5-1 to TRBJ2-1; the TCRdb D gene call, TRBD1, has no DNA to confirm it. The CDR3 has 16 residues. CDR1 and CDR2 (germline): SGHRS, YFSETQ.

The rearrangement links TRBV20-1 to TRBJ2-7; TCRdb indicates TRBD1, and absent DNA this call remains unverified. Germline-derived CDR1 and CDR2 are DFQATT and SNEGSKA (reference sequence). The CDR3 sequence is 16 residues long. CDR3 in amino acids: CSAINPQGRTPYEQYF.

The V gene is TRBV7-9, the J gene TRBJ2-7; no DNA is available, so the TRBD2 call from TCRdb remains unchecked. CDR3 size: 15 residues. Germline V CDR1 and CDR2: SEHNR, FQNEAQ (reference sequence). CDR3 sequence reads: CASSIGLAGAVEQYF.

V and J are TRBV29-1 and TRBJ2-1; TCRdb calls TRBD2, which cannot be checked without DNA. Germline V gives CDR1 SQVTM, CDR2 ANQGSEA. The length of the CDR3 is 14 residues. CDR3 region: CSVEGGTFYNEQFF.

The chain combines TRBV9 with TRBJ2-1; the TCRdb D gene call, TRBD1, has no DNA to confirm it. This CDR3 has 15 amino acids. Germline V lookup: CDR1 SGDLS, CDR2 YYNGEE. The CDR3 region is CASSVGTGGWNEQFF.

This rearrangement joins TRBV20-1 to TRBJ1-1; TCRdb's assignment of TRBD1 cannot be checked, as there is no DNA. The germline V gene has CDR1 DFQATT and CDR2 SNEGSKA (reference sequence). This CDR3 spans 15 amino acids. CDR3 sequence reads: CSARAGQFFDTEAFF.

The rearrangement joins TRBV14 to TRBJ2-7. Germline-derived CDR1 and CDR2 are SGHDN and FVKESK. The length of the CDR3 is 15 residues. The CDR3 protein is CASSQSRLPRYEQYF.

The chain recombines TRBV10-3 with TRBJ2-3; the TCRdb call, TRBD2, lacks DNA for checking. The CDR3 extends over 16 amino acids. In germline, CDR1 is ENHRY, CDR2 SYGVKD. The CDR3 reads CAIAVRGGSGADTQYF.

The chain couples TRBV20-1 to TRBJ2-3; TCRdb returns TRBD1, unconfirmable since there is no DNA. There are 15 residues in the CDR3. Germline V CDR1 and CDR2: DFQATT, SNEGSKA (reference sequence). The CDR3 sequence: CSASQARGHTDTQYF.

The chain is built from TRBV6-2 or TRBV6-3 and TRBJ1-6. This CDR3 spans 14 amino acids. The germline V gene encodes CDR1 MNHEY and CDR2 SVGEGT. CDR3 residues: CASSHQGGNSPLHF.

CDR3 sequence reads: CASSLGVPVSGNTIYF. The chain joins TRBV11-2 to TRBJ1-3. The CDR3 loop spans 16 amino acids. Germline V gene lookup returns CDR1 SGHAT and CDR2 FQNNGV.

This rearrangement joins TRBV12-3 or TRBV12-4 to TRBJ1-1. The CDR3 has 11 residues. The CDR3 loop is CAAGGNTEAFF.

The rearrangement joins TRBV6-5 to TRBJ2-7; absent DNA, TCRdb's TRBD1 call cannot be checked. This CDR3 spans 14 amino acids. Germline V lookup: CDR1 MNHEY, CDR2 SVGAGI. CDR3 in amino acids: CASSYSGTTYEQYF.

The chain combines TRBV7-2 with TRBJ1-1. The CDR3 extends over 16 amino acids. From germline, CDR1 is SGHTA and CDR2 FQGNSA. The CDR3 sequence is CASSPDGQGGDTEAFF.

V is TRBV20-1 and J is TRBJ1-1. Germline V gives CDR1 DFQATT, CDR2 SNEGSKA (reference sequence). This CDR3 is 13 amino acids long. The CDR3: CSAREKAVTEAFF.

This chain uses TRBV15 with TRBJ2-1; the TRBD2 assignment by TCRdb is unverifiable without DNA. The CDR3 length is 16 residues. CDR1 is LNHNV and CDR2 is YYDKDF in the germline V gene (reference sequence). The CDR3 spells CATSRSSGSKNNEQFF.

The rearrangement links TRBV24-1 to TRBJ2-3; TCRdb designates TRBD1, a call that cannot be tested without DNA. CDR1 and CDR2 (germline): KGHDR, SFDVKD. The CDR3 spans 17 residues. The CDR3 sequence: CATSGRYAGPSTDTQYF.

The CDR3 region is CASSASHRGLHAEAFF. This sequence joins TRBV3-1 and TRBJ1-1; TCRdb selects TRBD1, and the lack of DNA leaves this call unchecked. Germline-derived CDR1 and CDR2 are LGHDT and YNNKEL (reference sequence). The CDR3 spans 16 residues.

The CDR3: CASGGSEADTQYF. This rearrangement joins TRBV12-3 or TRBV12-4 to TRBJ2-3; TCRdb's assignment of TRBD2 cannot be checked, as there is no DNA. The CDR3 is made up of 13 amino acids.

This rearrangement joins TRBV11-2 to TRBJ2-7; checking the TCRdb D call of TRBD1 is not possible without DNA. The CDR3 is 16 residues long. Germline V gives CDR1 SGHAT, CDR2 FQNNGV. The CDR3 loop reads CASSLGPRTGGFEQYF.

The chain combines TRBV5-1 with TRBJ1-6; TCRdb names TRBD1, which stays unverified in the absence of DNA. This CDR3 contains 14 residues. CDR1 is SGHRS, CDR2 YFSETQ, per germline. The CDR3 region is CASSSDRGGSPLHF.

The chain links TRBV25-1 to TRBJ1-6. The CDR3 is made up of 15 amino acids. Germline V CDR1 and CDR2: MGHDK, SYGVNS. CDR3 loop: CASSEFEGDYSPLHF.